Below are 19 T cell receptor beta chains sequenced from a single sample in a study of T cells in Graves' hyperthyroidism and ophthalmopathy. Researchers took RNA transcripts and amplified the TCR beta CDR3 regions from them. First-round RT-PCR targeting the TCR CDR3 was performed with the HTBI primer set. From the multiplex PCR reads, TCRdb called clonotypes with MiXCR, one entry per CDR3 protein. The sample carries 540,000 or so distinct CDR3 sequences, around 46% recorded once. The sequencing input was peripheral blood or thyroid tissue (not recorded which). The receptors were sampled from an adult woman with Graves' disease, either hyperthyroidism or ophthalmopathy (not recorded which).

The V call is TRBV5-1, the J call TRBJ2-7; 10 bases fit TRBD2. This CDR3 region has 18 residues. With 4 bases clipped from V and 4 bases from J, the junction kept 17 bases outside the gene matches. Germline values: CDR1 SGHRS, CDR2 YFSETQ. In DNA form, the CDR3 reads TGCGCCAGCAGCAATGGACCGACCGCTAGCGGGAGTGGTTACGAGCAGTACTTC. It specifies CASSNGPTASGSGYEQYF. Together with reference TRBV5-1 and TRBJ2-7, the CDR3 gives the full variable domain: KAGVTQTPRYLIKTRGQQVTLSCSPISGHRSVSWYQQTPGQGLQFLFEYFSETQRNKGNFPGRFSGRQFSNSRSEMNVSTLELGDSALYLCASSNGPTASGSGYEQYFGPGTRLTVT.

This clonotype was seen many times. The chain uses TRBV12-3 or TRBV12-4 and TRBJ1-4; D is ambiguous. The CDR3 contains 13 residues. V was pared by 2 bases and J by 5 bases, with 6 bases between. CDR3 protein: CASSLMGNEKLFF. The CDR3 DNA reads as TGTGCCAGCAGTTTAATGGGGAATGAAAAACTGTTTTTT.

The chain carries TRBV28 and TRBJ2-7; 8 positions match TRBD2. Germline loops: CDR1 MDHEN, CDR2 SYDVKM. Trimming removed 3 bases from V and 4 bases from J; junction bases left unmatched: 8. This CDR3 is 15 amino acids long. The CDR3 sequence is CASSLSGTRAYEQYF. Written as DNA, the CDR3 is TGTGCCAGCAGTTTGTCTGGGACTAGGGCTTACGAGCAGTACTTC.

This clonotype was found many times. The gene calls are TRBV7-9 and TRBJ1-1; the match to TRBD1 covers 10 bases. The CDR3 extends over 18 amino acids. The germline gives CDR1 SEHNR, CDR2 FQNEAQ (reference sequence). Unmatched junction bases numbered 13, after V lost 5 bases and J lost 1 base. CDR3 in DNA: TGTGCCAGCAGCCCCCCGGATGGGACAGGGGCTCAGAACACTGAAGCTTTCTTT. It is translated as CASSPPDGTGAQNTEAFF.

Here the CDR3 reads CARAPGDRGYQPQHF. The CDR3 DNA sequence: TGTGCTAGAGCCCCGGGCGACAGGGGATATCAGCCCCAGCATTTT. The rearrangement links TRBV19 to TRBJ1-5; 8 nucleotides match TRBD1. The CDR3 is made up of 15 amino acids. Looked up from germline, CDR1 is LNHDA and CDR2 is SQIVND (reference sequence).

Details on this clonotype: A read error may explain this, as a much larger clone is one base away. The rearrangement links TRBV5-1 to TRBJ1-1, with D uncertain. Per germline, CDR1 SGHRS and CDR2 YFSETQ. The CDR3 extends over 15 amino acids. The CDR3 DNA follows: TGCGTCAGCAGCTTGGATCGCCAGCAGAACACTGAAGCTTTCTTT. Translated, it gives CVSSLDRQQNTEAFF.

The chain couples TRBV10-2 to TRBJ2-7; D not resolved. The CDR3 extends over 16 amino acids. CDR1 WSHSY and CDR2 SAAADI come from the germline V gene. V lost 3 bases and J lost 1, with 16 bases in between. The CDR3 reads CASSDDAGSRSYEQYF. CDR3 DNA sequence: TGCGCCAGCAGTGACGATGCCGGTAGTCGATCCTACGAGCAGTACTTC.

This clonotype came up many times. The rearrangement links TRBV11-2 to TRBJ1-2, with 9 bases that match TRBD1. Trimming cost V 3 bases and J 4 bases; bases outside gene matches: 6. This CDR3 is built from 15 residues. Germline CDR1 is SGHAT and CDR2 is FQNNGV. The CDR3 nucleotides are TGTGCCAGCAGCTTGGACAGGGGAAGTTTCTATGGCTACACCTTC. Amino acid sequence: CASSLDRGSFYGYTF.

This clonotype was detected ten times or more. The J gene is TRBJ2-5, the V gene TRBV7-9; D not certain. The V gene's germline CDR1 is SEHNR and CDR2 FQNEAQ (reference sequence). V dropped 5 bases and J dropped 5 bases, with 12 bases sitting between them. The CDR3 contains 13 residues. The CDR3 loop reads CASSKPVWETQYF. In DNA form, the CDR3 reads TGTGCCAGCAGCAAACCCGTTTGGGAGACCCAGTACTTC.

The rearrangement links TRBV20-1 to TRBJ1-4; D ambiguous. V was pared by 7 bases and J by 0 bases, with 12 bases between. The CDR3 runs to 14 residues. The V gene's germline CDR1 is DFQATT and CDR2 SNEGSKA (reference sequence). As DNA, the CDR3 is TGCAGTGTAAATCCAGCAGCAACTAATGAAAAACTGTTTTTT. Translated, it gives CSVNPAATNEKLFF.

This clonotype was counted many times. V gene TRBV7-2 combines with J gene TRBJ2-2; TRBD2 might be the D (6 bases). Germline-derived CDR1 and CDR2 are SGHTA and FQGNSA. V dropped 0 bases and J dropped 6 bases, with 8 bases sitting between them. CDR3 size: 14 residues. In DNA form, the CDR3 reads TGTGCCAGCAGCTTAGCTAGCGGTTCCGGGGAGCTGTTTTTT. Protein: CASSLASGSGELFF.

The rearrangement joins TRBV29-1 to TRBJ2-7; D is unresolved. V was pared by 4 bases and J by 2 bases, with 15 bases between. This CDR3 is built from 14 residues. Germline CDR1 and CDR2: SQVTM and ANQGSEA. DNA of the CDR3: TGCAGCGTTGTCCCACGACCGAGCACCTACGAGCAGTACTTC. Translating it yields CSVVPRPSTYEQYF.

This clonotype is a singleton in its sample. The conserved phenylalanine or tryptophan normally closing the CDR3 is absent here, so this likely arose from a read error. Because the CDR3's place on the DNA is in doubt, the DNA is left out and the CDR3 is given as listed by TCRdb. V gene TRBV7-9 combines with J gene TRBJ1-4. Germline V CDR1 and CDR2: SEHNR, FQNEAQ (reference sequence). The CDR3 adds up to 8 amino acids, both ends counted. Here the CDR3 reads CASSLKAA.

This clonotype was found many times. CDR3 in amino acids: CASSLGTGSGLDYGYTF. CDR3 DNA: TGTGCCAGCAGCTTAGGCACCGGCTCCGGGTTGGACTATGGCTACACCTTC. V is TRBV13 and J is TRBJ1-2; no clear D. The CDR3 loop spans 17 amino acids. The V end was cut by 0 bases, the J end by 3 bases, with 17 bases between. Germline V gives CDR1 PRHDT, CDR2 FYEKMQ (reference sequence).

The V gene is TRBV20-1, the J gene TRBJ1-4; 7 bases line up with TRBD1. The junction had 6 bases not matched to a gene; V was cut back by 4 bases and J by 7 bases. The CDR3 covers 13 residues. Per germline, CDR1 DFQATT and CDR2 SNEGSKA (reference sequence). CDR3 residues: CSANDRVGEKLFF. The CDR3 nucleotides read TGCAGTGCTAACGACAGGGTTGGTGAAAAACTGTTTTTT.

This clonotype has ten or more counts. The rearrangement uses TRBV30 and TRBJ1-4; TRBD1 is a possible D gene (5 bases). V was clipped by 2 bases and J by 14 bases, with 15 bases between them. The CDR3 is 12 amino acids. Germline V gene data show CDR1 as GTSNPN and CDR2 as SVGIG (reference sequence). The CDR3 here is CAWSSQGIDLFF. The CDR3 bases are TGTGCCTGGAGTAGTCAGGGTATTGATCTGTTTTTT.

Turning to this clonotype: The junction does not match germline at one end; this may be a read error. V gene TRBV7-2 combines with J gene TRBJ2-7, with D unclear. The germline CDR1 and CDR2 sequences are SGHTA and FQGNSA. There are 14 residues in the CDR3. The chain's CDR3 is CASSSRTSSYGQYF. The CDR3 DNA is TGTGCCAGCAGCTCTAGGACCTCTTCCTACGGGCAGTACTTC.

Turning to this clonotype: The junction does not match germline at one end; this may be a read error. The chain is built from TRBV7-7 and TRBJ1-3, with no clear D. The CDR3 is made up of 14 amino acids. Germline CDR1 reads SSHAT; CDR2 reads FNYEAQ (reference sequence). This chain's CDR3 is CASSQAVAGNTIYF. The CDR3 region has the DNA TGTGCTAGCAGCCAGGCCGTAGCGGGGAACACCATATATTTT.

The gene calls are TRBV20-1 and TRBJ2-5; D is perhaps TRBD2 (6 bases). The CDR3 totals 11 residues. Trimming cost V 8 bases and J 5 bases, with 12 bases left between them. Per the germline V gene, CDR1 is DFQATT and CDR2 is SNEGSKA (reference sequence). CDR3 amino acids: CSRPSVETQYF. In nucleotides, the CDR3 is TGCAGTCGCCCTAGCGTCGAGACCCAGTACTTC.